This T cell receptor beta chain originates from a study of a mutant IDH1 vaccine in newly diagnosed glioma (dated by TCRdb to the early 2020s). Looking at the study overall: Vaccination was initiated 4-6 weeks after radiotherapy alone, or concurrently with temozolomide cycles in the chemotherapy-containing groups. Peripheral blood was collected at six visits: V03 (baseline), V05, V07, V10, V12 and V13. For exploratory analyses, about two dozen treated patients had longitudinal TCRB deep sequencing done wherever samples were available. Prior to enrollment, patients had been given standard therapy consisting of radiotherapy alone, temozolomide alone, or radiochemotherapy with temozolomide, with the combination given to most patients. The week-35 safety follow-up took place at visit V12, and the week-47 end of study took place at visit V13. Of the approximately 29 treated patients, roughly 60% were male and approximately 40% were female, and a mean age of around 40 years was recorded. General conclusions and limits of the study: The authors noted that analyses of patient blood samples could not be reproduced because of sample limitations. Vaccine-induced immune responses across multiple MHC alleles were detected in approximately 93% of patients. Pseudoprogression seemed to be unrelated to changes in the top peripheral T cell clonotypes found by TCRB sequencing. PBMC samples for TCRB deep sequencing were selected based on availability.

The library relied on the immunoSEQ multiplex PCR assay. Rearranged TCR beta chain sequences were amplified with the hsTCRB Kit following the manufacturer's protocol. An Illumina MiSeq was used to sequence the TCRB libraries. From the authors' description of their analysis: The proprietary platform of the kit vendor was used for demultiplexing, trimming and gene mapping. This immuneACCESS table, as held by TCRdb, lists in-frame sequences with V and J called but not all clones. Of the missing ones, under half trace to an unresolved V gene in checked studies; the others have no known cause. V and J calls and clone size are as listed in that table; D and trimming were resolved from the DNA. This sample is represented by 60,000 or so clones; under 90% of them were singletons. 3.5% to 4.5% of the sample is taken by the ten largest. As for this clone: The antigen it binds to is not known. The sample holds no much larger clone one base away, and base qualities are not on file.

Between the V and J ends, shortened by 1 base and 2 bases respectively, the junction contains 0 bases. CDR1 and CDR2, looked up from the germline V gene (reference sequence), are SGHNT and YYREEE. Inclusive of the bounding cysteine and phenylalanine, the CDR3 is 12 residues long. CDR3 DNA only is kept here, 36 bases in frame from base 1. According to the study, the label for this sample's time point signals: week 35, safety follow-up. Each vaccine dose, consisting of 300 ug of a 20-mer mutant IDH1 peptide in Montanide, was administered subcutaneously with topical imiquimod. Eight vaccinations were administered to patients in weeks 1, 3, 5, 7, 11, 15, 19 and 23, corresponding to visits V03 through V10. Newly diagnosed WHO grade 3 or 4 IDH1-mutant astrocytomas showing loss of nuclear ATRX were present in the donors. The samples were drawn from NOA16, a multicentre, single-arm, open-label phase I trial in Germany that tested a mutant IDH1 peptide vaccine in humans for the first time. The DNeasy Blood and Tissue Kit was used to extract genomic DNA from EDTA blood for TCRB sequencing.

The sequence was collected from a man between 25 and 39 years old with glioma. The source material was PBMCs, sampled from a glioma patient whose treatment included an IDH1 peptide vaccine. The chain couples TRBV5-4 to TRBJ2-2; the D gene assignment is ambiguous. The DNA sequence follows: TGTGCCAGCAGCTTGAACACCGGGGAGCTGTTTTTT. This yields the protein CASSLNTGELFF.